Following are 28 T cell receptor beta chains from one sample sequenced in a study of shared clonotypes between healthy human individuals. CD45RO-negative, CCR7-selected cells formed the naive CD8 fraction, which excluded terminally differentiated effector memory CD45RA+ cells. Method: immunoSEQ multiplex PCR; TCRdb's copy keeps in-frame clones and lacks some. The sample lists almost 700,000 clones, 92% occurring once. The specimen sequenced was naive CD8+ T cells sorted from blood. These receptors originate from a man aged 25 to 40 in good health.

V gene TRBV5-1 combines with J gene TRBJ2-7; TRBD1 agrees at 7 bases. The CDR3 is made up of 14 amino acids. Germline V gene lookup returns CDR1 SGHRS and CDR2 YFSETQ. The V and J ends lost 2 bases and 1 base, in that order; junction bases with no gene match: 3. The CDR3 loop is CASSFGTVSYEQYF. DNA of the CDR3: TGCGCCAGCAGCTTCGGGACAGTTTCCTACGAGCAGTACTTC.

The chain has TRBV5-1 and TRBJ2-3; 10 bases are a match to TRBD2. Germline lookup yields CDR1 SGHRS and CDR2 YFSETQ. The CDR3 contains 15 residues. The V segment lost 4 bases and the J segment 4 bases; nucleotides outside the gene matches: 6. Here the CDR3 DNA reads TGCGCCAGCAGCGAGGGACTAGCGTACGCAGATACGCAGTATTTT. Its protein is CASSEGLAYADTQYF.

CDR3 DNA sequence: TGTGCCATCAGTGAGTCTAGGGTGGTCACAGATACGCAGTATTTT. This gives the protein CAISESRVVTDTQYF. V usage is TRBV10-3 and J usage is TRBJ2-3; D is unresolved. With 0 bases removed from V and 2 bases from J, the gap between germline ends came to 9 bases. This CDR3 contains 15 residues. Germline CDR1 reads ENHRY; CDR2 reads SYGVKD.

V usage is TRBV5-6 and J usage is TRBJ1-5; 7 bases are a match to TRBD1. CDR3 length: 15 amino acids. The V segment lost 3 bases and the J segment 5 bases; nucleotides outside the gene matches: 8. Germline V CDR1 and CDR2: SGHDT, YYEEEE. This CDR3 is CASSSVGDSYQPQHF. The CDR3 coding sequence is TGTGCCAGCAGCTCGGTGGGGGACAGCTATCAGCCCCAGCATTTT.

This sequence joins TRBV27 and TRBJ1-2; 10 nucleotides line up with TRBD1. CDR1 and CDR2 from the germline V gene are MNHEY and SMNVEV (reference sequence). The V and J ends lost 7 bases and 8 bases, in that order; junction bases with no gene match: 13. The CDR3 runs to 15 residues. DNA for the CDR3: TGTGCCAGCATCCTAAGCTTCGGACAGGGGGGAGGCTACACCTTC. It yields the protein CASILSFGQGGGYTF.

The CDR3 nucleotides read TGTGCCAGCAGCTTAGGGACAGTCCCAAGCTACAATGAGCAGTTCTTC. Residues: CASSLGTVPSYNEQFF. V is TRBV7-2 and J is TRBJ2-1, with D perhaps TRBD1 (6 bases). CDR1 SGHTA and CDR2 FQGNSA come from the germline V gene. Trimming stripped 1 base from V and 3 bases from J, with 13 bases between. The CDR3 extends over 16 amino acids.

The chain combines TRBV27 with TRBJ2-7; D gene uncertain. The CDR3 has 14 amino acids. CDR1 is MNHEY and CDR2 is SMNVEV in the germline V gene (reference sequence). V lost 2 bases and J lost 3, with 11 bases in between. CDR3 in DNA: TGTGCCAGCAGTTTAAGTCAGGATTACTACGAGCAGTACTTC. Its protein product is CASSLSQDYYEQYF.

The genes are TRBV6-5 and TRBJ1-1, with a tentative D call TRBD1 (5 bases). This CDR3 has 13 residues. Germline V gives CDR1 MNHEY, CDR2 SVGAGI. Trimming stripped 2 bases from V and 5 bases from J, with 9 bases between. CDR3 sequence reads: CASSYEGRTEAFF. CDR3 DNA: TGTGCCAGCAGTTACGAGGGGAGAACTGAAGCTTTCTTT.

The genes are TRBV27 and TRBJ2-2; D uncertain. Germline V CDR1 and CDR2: MNHEY, SMNVEV (reference sequence). CDR3 length: 17 amino acids. Trimming took off 1 base at V and 3 bases at J, with 15 bases between the two ends. CDR3 sequence: CASSLLKGGGYTGELFF. In DNA, the CDR3 is TGTGCCAGCAGTTTATTAAAGGGCGGCGGTTACACCGGGGAGCTGTTTTTT.

J is TRBJ2-5 and V is TRBV28, with D maybe TRBD1 (6 bases). The CDR3 has 15 residues. Trimming pared 3 bases from V and 6 bases from J, leaving 17 bases between. Per germline, CDR1 MDHEN and CDR2 SYDVKM. The CDR3 is CASSFVEDSEKTQYF. The CDR3 DNA follows: TGTGCCAGCAGTTTTGTTGAGGACAGCGAAAAGACCCAGTACTTC.

This chain links TRBV4-2 with TRBJ2-7, with D possibly matching TRBD1 (6 bases). Germline values: CDR1 LGHNA, CDR2 YNFKEQ. V lost 4 bases and J 6 bases, leaving 19 bases between the germline ends. The CDR3 spans 15 residues. The CDR3 region is CASSPSLLQGLEQYF. The DNA for the CDR3 is TGTGCCAGCAGCCCATCCCTCCTGCAGGGGCTCGAGCAGTACTTC.

The J gene is TRBJ2-7, the V gene TRBV27; D is undetermined. V lost 1 base, J lost 6 bases, and 13 bases lay in between. The CDR3 loop spans 14 amino acids. Per the germline V gene, CDR1 is MNHEY and CDR2 is SMNVEV (reference sequence). The CDR3 loop reads CASSLYVTPLEQYF. The CDR3 DNA follows: TGTGCCAGCAGTTTATATGTTACCCCTCTCGAGCAGTACTTC.

The V call is TRBV15, the J call TRBJ1-1, with a weak D call TRBD1 (6 bases). From germline, CDR1 is LNHNV and CDR2 YYDKDF (reference sequence). Trimming left V 0 bases short and J 1 base short, with 9 bases between. CDR3 length: 15 residues. In nucleotides, the CDR3 is TGTGCCACCAGCAGAGATCGCAGGGGGAACACTGAAGCTTTCTTT. Encoded protein: CATSRDRRGNTEAFF.

The rearrangement links TRBV5-1 to TRBJ1-2; possible D gene TRBD1, 5 bases. V was pared by 0 bases and J by 0 bases, with 9 bases between. The germline gives CDR1 SGHRS, CDR2 YFSETQ. The CDR3 totals 15 residues. The CDR3 DNA reads as TGCGCCAGCAGCTTGGGACAGACCGCTAACTATGGCTACACCTTC. It codes for CASSLGQTANYGYTF.

The chain recombines TRBV6-5 with TRBJ2-2, with D perhaps TRBD1 (5 bases). The CDR3 consists of 13 residues. V was trimmed by 4 bases and J by 6 bases, leaving 9 bases between them. Germline assignment: CDR1 MNHEY and CDR2 SVGAGI. CDR3 sequence (DNA): TGTGCCAGCAGTTTCGGACAAGCCGGGGAGCTGTTTTTT. This sequence encodes CASSFGQAGELFF.

The chain uses TRBV7-8 and TRBJ2-7, with no clear D. This CDR3 spans 13 amino acids. The V and J ends lost 1 base and 1 base respectively, with 5 bases between them. CDR1 is SGHVS, CDR2 FQNEAQ, per germline. DNA of the CDR3: TGTGCCAGCAGCTTAGAGACATCCTACGAGCAGTACTTC. Its translation: CASSLETSYEQYF.

The chain uses TRBV7-9 and TRBJ2-1; D may be TRBD1 (6 bases). CDR3 length equals 15 residues. Trimming cost V 4 bases and J 11 bases, with 21 bases left between them. From germline, CDR1 is SEHNR and CDR2 FQNEAQ (reference sequence). In DNA, the CDR3 is TGTGCCAGCAGCTCTTCCGGGACACTCAACAGACAGCAGTTCTTC. Protein sequence: CASSSSGTLNRQQFF.

The chain joins TRBV7-9 to TRBJ2-1; 13 bases line up with TRBD2. With 4 bases clipped from V and 8 bases from J, the junction kept 11 bases outside the gene matches. Looked up from germline, CDR1 is SEHNR and CDR2 is FQNEAQ (reference sequence). This CDR3 comprises 17 residues. CDR3 sequence: CASSSTGTSGTGDEQFF. In DNA form, the CDR3 reads TGTGCCAGCAGCTCAACTGGGACTAGCGGGACCGGGGATGAGCAGTTCTTC.

On this clone: Within the sample, other DNA sequences also encode this same CDR3. The chain has TRBV28 and TRBJ2-3; the D gene is possibly TRBD2 (6 bases). This CDR3 is built from 13 residues. In germline, CDR1 is MDHEN, CDR2 SYDVKM. V lost 4 bases, J lost 4 bases, and 9 bases lay in between. CDR3 loop: CASSSRLADTQYF. The CDR3 DNA is TGTGCCAGCAGTTCCAGACTAGCAGATACGCAGTATTTT.

This clone has a single count. CDR3 DNA: TGCGCCAGCAGCTCCTCCGGGACTAGCGGGAGGCTCAGGACAGATACGCAGTATTTT. Translation gives CASSSSGTSGRLRTDTQYF. The rearrangement joins TRBV5-1 to TRBJ2-3, with 15 bases that match TRBD2. The CDR3 totals 19 residues. V was pared by 3 bases and J by 3 bases, with 11 bases of the junction left unmatched. Germline CDR1 is SGHRS and CDR2 is YFSETQ.

This clone was seen only once. The V and J genes are TRBV19 and TRBJ2-1; TRBD2 aligns across 10 bases. After removal of 3 bases from V and 8 bases from J, the junction contained 7 bases not matched to a gene. Germline V lookup: CDR1 LNHDA, CDR2 SQIVND (reference sequence). The CDR3 length is 15 residues. The CDR3 DNA reads as TGTGCCAGTAGTATTTCTAGCGGGAGTGTACATGAGCAGTTCTTC. This encodes CASSISSGSVHEQFF.

This clone was picked up one time. The chain couples TRBV6-5 to TRBJ2-7; D remains ambiguous. Germline CDR1 and CDR2: MNHEY and SVGAGI. This CDR3 is 13 amino acids long. Trimming removed 3 bases at V and 1 base at J, with 7 bases between. CDR3 bases: TGTGCCAGCAGTTATCCGGGTTCCTACGAGCAGTACTTC. It encodes CASSYPGSYEQYF.

The chain combines TRBV11-2 with TRBJ2-7; TRBD2 matches 8 bases. Germline CDR1 reads SGHAT; CDR2 reads FQNNGV. This CDR3 contains 15 residues. Unmatched junction bases numbered 12, after V lost 6 bases and J lost 5 bases. The CDR3 reads CASSSPRAGVNEQYF. CDR3 DNA sequence: TGTGCCAGCAGTTCTCCCCGAGCGGGAGTCAACGAGCAGTACTTC.

V is TRBV27 and J is TRBJ1-1; 8 bases align to TRBD1. With 3 bases clipped from V and 4 bases from J, the junction kept 4 bases outside the gene matches. Germline V CDR1 and CDR2: MNHEY, SMNVEV (reference sequence). This CDR3 comprises 14 residues. In DNA, the CDR3 is TGTGCCAGCAGTTTGACAGGGGTTGCCACTGAAGCTTTCTTT. It translates to CASSLTGVATEAFF.

The rearrangement links TRBV9 to TRBJ2-5; 7 bases match TRBD2. Unmatched junction bases numbered 13, after V lost 4 bases and J lost 7 bases. CDR1 is SGDLS, CDR2 YYNGEE, per germline. The CDR3 runs 15 residues. CDR3 sequence (DNA): TGTGCCAGCAGCCCCTCTAGCGGAGACGAAGGGACCCAGTACTTC. As protein: CASSPSSGDEGTQYF. Filled out from reference TRBV9 and TRBJ2-5, the complete variable domain reads DSGVTQTPKHLITATGQRVTLRCSPRSGDLSVYWYQQSLDQGLQFLIQYYNGEERAKGNILERFSAQQFPDLHSELNLSSLELGDSALYFCASSPSSGDEGTQYFGPGTRLLVL.

This clone was seen a single time. This sequence joins TRBV11-2 and TRBJ2-1; D remains ambiguous. Trimming removed 0 bases at V and 0 bases at J, with 15 bases between. The CDR3 consists of 18 residues. Germline CDR1 SGHAT, CDR2 FQNNGV. CDR3 amino acids: CASSLDYSPTYSYNEQFF. DNA for the CDR3: TGTGCCAGCAGCTTAGATTACAGCCCCACTTACTCCTACAATGAGCAGTTCTTC.

This clone was recorded once. The chain has TRBV5-8 and TRBJ2-1; D gene unclear. Per the germline V gene, CDR1 is SGHTS and CDR2 is YDEGEE. The CDR3 extends over 15 amino acids. Trimming pared 0 bases from V and 3 bases from J, leaving 10 bases between. The DNA for the CDR3 is TGTGCCAGCAGCTTGGGGGCCGGTTTCTACAATGAGCAGTTCTTC. This sequence encodes CASSLGAGFYNEQFF.

The V call is TRBV7-9, the J call TRBJ2-7; the D gene is possibly TRBD2 (6 bases). The germline gives CDR1 SEHNR, CDR2 FQNEAQ (reference sequence). Trimming took 2 bases from V and 2 from J, leaving 10 bases between them. There are 14 residues in the CDR3. CDR3 coding DNA: TGTGCCAGCAGCTTACCCCGGGGGACCTACGAGCAGTACTTC. Its translation is CASSLPRGTYEQYF.